Listed here is a single T cell receptor beta chain. No antigen is known for it. Assay used: immunoSEQ multiplex PCR; TCRdb lists only in-frame clones, some missing. Altogether over 95,000 clones are present, 80% to 90% being singletons, with the ten largest covering approximately 12%. The data derive from a study of T cell responses to AZD1222 COVID-19 vaccine. Study results and limitations: The study found Spike-specific TCR breadth and depth rose after two AZD1222 doses.

The V end lost 3 bases, the J end lost 7 bases, and 10 bases lay between the germline ends. The CDR3 consists of 13 residues. The germline CDR1 and CDR2 sequences are SGHVS and FQNEAQ. The origin of this receptor is an adult in good health. The sequenced sample was peripheral blood, obtained on day 0 of AZD1222 vaccination. This rearrangement joins TRBV7-8 to TRBJ1-5; D ambiguous. The CDR3 nucleotides are TGTGCCAGCAGCTTGTTCTTAGACCAGCCCCAGCATTTT. Translated: CASSLFLDQPQHF. The variable domain in full, with the rest retrieved from reference TRBV7-8 and TRBJ1-5, is GAGVSQSPRYKVAKRGQDVALRCDPISGHVSLFWYQQALGQGPEFLTYFQNEAQLDKSGLPSDRFFAERPEGSVSTLKIQRTQQEDSAVYLCASSLFLDQPQHFGDGTRLSIL.